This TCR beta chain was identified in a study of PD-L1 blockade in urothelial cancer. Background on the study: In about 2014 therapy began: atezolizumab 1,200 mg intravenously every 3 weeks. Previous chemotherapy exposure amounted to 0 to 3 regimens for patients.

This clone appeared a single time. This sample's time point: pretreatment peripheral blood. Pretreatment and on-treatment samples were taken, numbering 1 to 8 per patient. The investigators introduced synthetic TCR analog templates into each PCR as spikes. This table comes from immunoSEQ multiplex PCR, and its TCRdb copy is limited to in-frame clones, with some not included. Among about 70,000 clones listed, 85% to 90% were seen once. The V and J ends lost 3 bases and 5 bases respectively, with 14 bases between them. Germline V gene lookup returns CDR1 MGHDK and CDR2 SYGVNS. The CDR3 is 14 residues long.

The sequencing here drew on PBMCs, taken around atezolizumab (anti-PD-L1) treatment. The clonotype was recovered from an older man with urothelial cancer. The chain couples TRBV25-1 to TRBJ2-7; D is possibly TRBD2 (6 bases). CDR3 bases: TGTGCCAGCAGTGATACGCGGGGAGCGAACGAGCAGTACTTC. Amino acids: CASSDTRGANEQYF.